These 10 T cell receptor beta chains were sequenced from one sample in a study of blood T cells in healthy people across ages. For the second PCR, which ran for roughly 7 to 11 cycles, a sample-barcoded 5' primer and a J-beta primer mix were used. TCRdb re-called the 5' RACE reads through MiXCR, storing one row per CDR3 protein. The sample has hundreds of thousands of distinct CDR3 sequences, about 54% seen once. Sequenced: blood. These receptors were collected from a man aged 60 to 69 in good health.

This clonotype was seen a single time. This chain links TRBV9 with TRBJ1-4; D remains ambiguous. Germline lookup yields CDR1 SGDLS and CDR2 YYNGEE. The CDR3 loop spans 15 amino acids. Trimming shortened V by 1 base and J by 3 bases, and 10 bases separated the two germline ends. In DNA form, the CDR3 reads TGTGCCAGCAGCGTACAGGCCCCACCTAATGAAAAACTGTTTTTT. Protein product: CASSVQAPPNEKLFF.

In its sample, this clonotype was seen many times. The chain uses TRBV5-1 and TRBJ2-7; 7 bases are a match to TRBD1. The CDR3 covers 13 residues. V shed 4 bases and J 2 bases; nucleotides not matched to a gene: 3. The germline CDR1 and CDR2 sequences are SGHRS and YFSETQ. In nucleotides, the CDR3 is TGCGCCAGCAGCCCGGGGACAGCCTACGAGCAGTACTTC. Protein product: CASSPGTAYEQYF.

The gene calls are TRBV28 and TRBJ2-4; possibly TRBD1 for D (5 bases). The CDR3 totals 17 residues. The germline CDR1 and CDR2 sequences are MDHEN and SYDVKM. The V end lost 1 base, the J end lost 1 base, and 14 bases lay between the germline ends. CDR3 nucleotides: TGTGCCAGCAGTTTATATACAGGCACCCCGGCCAAAAACATTCAGTACTTC. Protein: CASSLYTGTPAKNIQYF.

The chain has TRBV5-1 and TRBJ2-1; D is undetermined. The germline CDR1 and CDR2 sequences are SGHRS and YFSETQ. The length of the CDR3 is 14 residues. V gave up 0 bases and J gave up 7 bases, with 11 bases separating them. This CDR3 is CASSLAPPRNEQFF. DNA of the CDR3: TGCGCCAGCAGCTTGGCGCCCCCGAGGAATGAGCAGTTCTTC.

This chain joins TRBV5-1 and TRBJ1-1, with no clear D. The CDR3 has 14 residues. CDR1 and CDR2 from the germline V gene are SGHRS and YFSETQ. V gave up 0 bases and J gave up 0 bases, with 6 bases separating them. CDR3 amino acids: CASSLVWMNTEAFF. DNA of the CDR3: TGCGCCAGCAGCTTGGTCTGGATGAACACTGAAGCTTTCTTT.

This chain uses TRBV15 with TRBJ1-5; D is perhaps TRBD1 (6 bases). The V gene's germline CDR1 is LNHNV and CDR2 YYDKDF (reference sequence). The CDR3 spans 14 residues. Trimming took 8 bases from V and 4 from J, leaving 15 bases between them. This CDR3 reads CATATGFGNQPQHF. The DNA for the CDR3 is TGTGCCACCGCAACAGGGTTTGGAAATCAGCCCCAGCATTTT.

CDR3 DNA: TGTGCCAGCAGTGACAGGGGGTCTGGCTATGGCTACACCTTC. Its protein is CASSDRGSGYGYTF. V usage is TRBV7-6 and J usage is TRBJ1-2; 9 nucleotides line up with TRBD1. CDR3 length: 14 amino acids. V shed 6 bases and J 4 bases; nucleotides not matched to a gene: 6. CDR1 is SGHVS, CDR2 FNYEAQ, per germline.

This clonotype was found a few times. The chain is built from TRBV2 and TRBJ2-5; 10 nucleotides agree with TRBD2. The CDR3 length is 13 residues. CDR1 and CDR2 (germline): SNHLY, FYNNEI. V lost 2 bases to trimming and J lost 7 bases; unmatched junction nucleotides: 1. The DNA of the CDR3 is TGTGCCAGCAGTGAAAGGACTAGCGGGACCCAGTACTTC. It specifies CASSERTSGTQYF.

The chain recombines TRBV18 with TRBJ2-2; no firm D call. The CDR3 totals 15 residues. Germline CDR1 is KGHSH and CDR2 is LQKENI. V was trimmed by 3 bases and J by 2 bases, leaving 10 bases between them. The CDR3 sequence: CASSPQETNTGELFF. CDR3 coding DNA: TGTGCCAGCTCACCCCAAGAGACAAACACCGGGGAGCTGTTTTTT.

The V call is TRBV2, the J call TRBJ2-7; D may be TRBD2 (7 bases). The J call is in doubt because the DNA end fits TRBJ2-5 better. Germline lookup yields CDR1 SNHLY and CDR2 FYNNEI. This CDR3 comprises 15 residues. DNA for the CDR3: TGTGCCAGCAGTGACCTGCTGAGGGGGGGCGAGACCCAGTACTTC. Translated: CASSDLLRGGETQYF.